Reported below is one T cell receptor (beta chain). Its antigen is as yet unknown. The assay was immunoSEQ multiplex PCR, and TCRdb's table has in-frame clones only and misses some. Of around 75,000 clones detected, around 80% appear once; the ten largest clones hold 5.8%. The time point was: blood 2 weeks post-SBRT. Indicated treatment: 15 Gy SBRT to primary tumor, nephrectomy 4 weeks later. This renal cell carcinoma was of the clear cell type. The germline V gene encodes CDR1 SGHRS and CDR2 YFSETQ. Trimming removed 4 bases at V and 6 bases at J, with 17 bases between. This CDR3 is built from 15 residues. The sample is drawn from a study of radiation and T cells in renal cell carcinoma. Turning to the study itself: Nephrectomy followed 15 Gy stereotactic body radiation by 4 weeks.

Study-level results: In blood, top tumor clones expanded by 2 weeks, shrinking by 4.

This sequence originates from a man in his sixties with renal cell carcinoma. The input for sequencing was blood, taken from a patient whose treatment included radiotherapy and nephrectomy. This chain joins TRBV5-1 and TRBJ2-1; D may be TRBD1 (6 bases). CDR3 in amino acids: CASSARSGTSNEQFF. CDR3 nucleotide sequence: TGCGCCAGCAGCGCAAGATCCGGGACATCCAATGAGCAGTTCTTC.